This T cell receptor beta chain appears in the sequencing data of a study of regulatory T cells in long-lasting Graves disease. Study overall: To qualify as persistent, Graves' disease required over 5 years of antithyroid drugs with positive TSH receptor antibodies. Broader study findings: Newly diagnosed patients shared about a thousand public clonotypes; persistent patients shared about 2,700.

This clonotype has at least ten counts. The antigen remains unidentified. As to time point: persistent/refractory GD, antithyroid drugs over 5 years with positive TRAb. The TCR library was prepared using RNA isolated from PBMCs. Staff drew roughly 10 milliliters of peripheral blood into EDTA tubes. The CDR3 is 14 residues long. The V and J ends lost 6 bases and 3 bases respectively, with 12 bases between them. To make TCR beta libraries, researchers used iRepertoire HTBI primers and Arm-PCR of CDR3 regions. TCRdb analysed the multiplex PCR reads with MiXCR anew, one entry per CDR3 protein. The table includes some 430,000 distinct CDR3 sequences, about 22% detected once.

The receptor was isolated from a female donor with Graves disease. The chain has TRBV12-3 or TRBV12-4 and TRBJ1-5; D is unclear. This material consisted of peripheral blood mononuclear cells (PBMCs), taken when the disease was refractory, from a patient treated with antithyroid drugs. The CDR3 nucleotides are TGTGCCAGCAGCCCTTACAGTCCCAATCAGCCCCAGCATTTT. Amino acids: CASSPYSPNQPQHF.